A few counts support the clone carrying this T cell receptor (beta chain). Its target is not known. This sample stems from a study of T-cell memory formation after mild COVID-19. Study summary: TCR clustering was largely donor specific.

The CDR3 loop spans 16 amino acids. Germline CDR1 and CDR2: KGHDR and SFDVKD. The J segment lost 9 bases and the V segment lost 3 bases, leaving 6 bases of the junction unmatched. Broader study findings: The study found contracting CD4+ clones mainly in CM and EM and contracting CD8+ clones in EMRA.

TCRdb reanalysed the 5' RACE reads using MiXCR and keeps one entry per CDR3 protein. The sample records approximately 500,000 distinct CDR3 sequences, 20% to 30% being singletons. The specimen sequenced was PBMCs or a T cell subset sorted from them (not recorded which). The receptor's source is an adult woman who had mild COVID-19 (a few samples of this study predate the infection). Cell type and time point are not known. This rearrangement joins TRBV24-1 to TRBJ2-1; TRBD2 matches 14 bases. CDR3 amino acids: CATSDGGLAGVREQFF. The CDR3 DNA reads as TGTGCCACCAGTGATGGGGGACTAGCGGGAGTGCGTGAGCAGTTCTTC.